This TCR beta chain was sequenced in a study of CD8+CD57+ T cells in acquired aplastic anemia (dated by TCRdb to 2016 to 2019). Broadly, across the study: DNA extracted from sorted CD4+ and CD8+ cells had a mean of about 3 ug, with a range of roughly 0.19 to 27.4 ug. CD8+CD57+ expansion was defined as frequency above the mean frequency observed in healthy subjects.

Patients chosen for sequencing had shown expansion of CD8+CD57+ cells by flow cytometry. All patients had severe acquired aplastic anemia diagnosed by International Study of Aplastic Anemia and Agranulocytosis and Camitta criteria. At the time blood was sampled, none of the patients had received any therapy. In this study, sorted CD4+ and CD8+ T cells from the blood of healthy subjects and of severe aplastic anemia patients had their TCR repertoires deep-sequenced. Patients were enrolled under clinicaltrials.gov protocols 00001620, 01623167, 00001397, 00071045, 00081523 and 00961064 in the USA. Ficoll-Paque density gradient centrifugation was used to isolate peripheral blood mononuclear cells. Before DNA extraction, CD4+ and CD8+ T cells were sorted by FACS or by magnetic beads. Points the paper makes about the study in general: Approximately 31 CD8+ CDR3 sequences were found in both patients and controls but appeared to be highly expressed in patients and within the immunodominant clones of the patients. Patients and healthy controls showed no significant difference in CD8+ Simpson's diversity (P=0.060).

Comments on this clonotype: This receptor's antigen is unknown. No base-level quality is on record; no much larger clone is a single base apart.

Relative to germline, V is 2 bases shorter and J is 4 bases shorter, with 9 bases between their ends. Based on the germline V gene, the CDR1 and CDR2 sequences are ENHRY and SYGVKD. Including the terminal cysteine and phenylalanine, the CDR3 comprises 14 residues. The retained sequence is limited to the CDR3, 42 bases, with the frame set at the first base. Profiling of TCR beta VDJ combinations and CDR3 sequences used genomic DNA as the template. TCR repertoire sequencing was run on an Illumina HiSeq 2000. Concerning the study's data processing: Repertoire assessment relied on Simpson's diversity index, CDR3 size and DJ length profiles, and TRBV/TRBJ rearrangement plots. The most abundant DNA sequence in the deep sequencing data was defined as the immunodominant clone. CDR3 amino acid sequences were screened for sharing across subjects and were compared with published repertoires and the VDJdb database. TCRdb cleaned the public reads at Q25 with fastp, built clones with MiXCR and kept in-frame beta chains. One record per CDR3 amino acid sequence lists the most common genes and DNA. These V and J calls originate from TCRdb's pipeline instead of the authors' own analysis. The sample table holds about 98,000 distinct CDR3 sequences, of which around 70% were seen once. The ten largest clones represent 65% of the sample.

The sequenced sample consisted of sorted CD4+, CD8+, or CD8+CD57+ T cells (not recorded which) from PBMCs. The clonotype originates from a human donor with aplastic anemia. This sequence uses TRBV10-3 and TRBJ1-3; 5 matching bases give a weak D call of TRBD1. The bases are TGTGCCATCAGTGAGGGGGCCGAGGGAAACACCATATATTTT. Its protein is CAISEGAEGNTIYF.